These 17 T cell receptor beta chains were sequenced from one sample in a study of Tregs in tolerant kidney transplant recipients. Related graft donors supplied nonmyeloablative bone marrow transplants, and mixed chimerism was transient. Method: immunoSEQ multiplex PCR; TCRdb's copy keeps in-frame clones and lacks some. The table has approximately 60,000 clones, roughly 86% seen once. The sequences come from CD4+ T cells from blood (PBMCs), collected 6 months after the transplant. These receptors originate from a human patient who received a combined kidney and bone marrow transplant. Some T cells may be graft donor cells.

The V call is TRBV7-6, the J call TRBJ2-5, with D maybe TRBD2 (5 bases). V gave up 8 bases and J gave up 5 bases, with 18 bases separating them. Germline V gene data show CDR1 as SGHVS and CDR2 as FNYEAQ. This CDR3 has 14 amino acids. In DNA form, the CDR3 reads TGTGCCAGCCAAAACCGCTCGGGATTTGAGACCCAGTACTTC. This sequence encodes CASQNRSGFETQYF.

The gene calls are TRBV5-1 and TRBJ2-2; 10 bases line up with TRBD2. Germline V gene sequence: CDR1 SGHRS, CDR2 YFSETQ. After removal of 0 bases from V and 0 bases from J, the junction contained 5 bases not matched to a gene. The CDR3 is made up of 18 amino acids. CDR3 loop: CASSLVLAGATNTGELFF. The CDR3 DNA sequence: TGCGCCAGCAGCTTGGTTCTAGCGGGGGCCACGAACACCGGGGAGCTGTTTTTT.

The gene calls are TRBV5-8 and TRBJ1-2; TRBD1 matches at 7 bases. CDR1 SGHTS and CDR2 YDEGEE come from the germline V gene. This CDR3 region has 14 residues. Germline trimming cut 4 bases from V and 4 bases from J; bases unmatched to any gene: 7. The DNA for the CDR3 is TGTGCCAGCAGCCCCGACAGGGTTGGCTATGGCTACACCTTC. Translation: CASSPDRVGYGYTF.

CDR3 bases: TGTGCCAGCAGCTTACTAGGGACTAGCGGGAGAGTGGTTGCCGGGGAGCTGTTTTTT. Protein sequence: CASSLLGTSGRVVAGELFF. The chain is built from TRBV7-2 and TRBJ2-2, with 14 positions matching TRBD2. Trimming at V came to 2 bases and at J to 6 bases, leaving 11 bases not matched to a gene. Per germline, CDR1 SGHTA and CDR2 FQGNSA. This CDR3 is built from 19 residues.

Concerning this clone itself: Other DNA sequences within the sample encode an identical CDR3. The genes are TRBV28 and TRBJ2-7; a weak D match, TRBD2 (6 bases). Trimming took off 7 bases at V and 7 bases at J, with 14 bases between the two ends. The CDR3 consists of 12 residues. In germline, CDR1 is MDHEN, CDR2 SYDVKM. The CDR3: CASTDSGREQYF. In nucleotides, the CDR3 is TGTGCCAGCACTGACTCGGGGAGGGAGCAGTACTTC.

The genes are TRBV4-1 and TRBJ2-5, with D possibly being TRBD2 (5 bases). Germline assignment: CDR1 MGHRA and CDR2 YSYEKL. Deletions cut 5 bases from V and 5 bases from J, with 15 bases between. The CDR3 sequence is 14 residues long. CDR3 nucleotides: TGCGCCAGCAGCAAACTTGGAAGGGAGGAGACCCAGTACTTC. Protein sequence: CASSKLGREETQYF.

Only one count was recorded for this clone. The chain links TRBV9 to TRBJ1-4, with 8 bases aligning to TRBD1. The CDR3 has 14 residues. Germline CDR1 is SGDLS and CDR2 is YYNGEE. The V gene end was trimmed by 2 bases and the J gene end by 6 bases; junction bases not matched to a gene: 3. CDR3: CASSVRGLDEKLFF. The DNA for the CDR3 is TGTGCCAGCAGCGTCAGGGGGCTTGATGAAAAACTGTTTTTT.

This rearrangement joins TRBV28 to TRBJ2-6; 9 bases agree with TRBD1. This CDR3 has 18 residues. With 5 bases clipped from V and 4 bases from J, the junction kept 12 bases outside the gene matches. Germline V lookup: CDR1 MDHEN, CDR2 SYDVKM. CDR3 in DNA: TGTGCCAGCAGTCCAGGGACAGGGTCTTTTTTCGGGGCCAACGTCCTGACTTTC. This encodes CASSPGTGSFFGANVLTF.

The chain employs TRBV11-3 and TRBJ2-1; 8 nucleotides align to TRBD2. This CDR3 contains 14 residues. The V segment lost 5 bases and the J segment 6 bases; nucleotides outside the gene matches: 6. From germline, CDR1 is SGHNT and CDR2 YENEEA. The CDR3, as DNA: TGTGCCAGCAGCCTCATTAGCGGGGCCAATGAGCAGTTCTTC. This sequence encodes CASSLISGANEQFF.

This clone was detected once. The chain couples TRBV4-2 to TRBJ2-5, with D unresolved. Germline assignment: CDR1 LGHNA and CDR2 YNFKEQ. The CDR3 is 12 residues long. V was trimmed by 2 bases and J by 4 bases, leaving 5 bases between them. The CDR3 DNA is TGTGCCAGCAGCCAACCCCGAGAGACCCAGTACTTC. It codes for CASSQPRETQYF.

The chain has TRBV19 and TRBJ1-2; D is perhaps TRBD1 (6 bases). Germline V gives CDR1 LNHDA, CDR2 SQIVND (reference sequence). CDR3 length equals 14 residues. Deletions cut 6 bases from V and 4 bases from J, with 15 bases between. The DNA for the CDR3 is TGTGCCAGTAGACCAGGTACAGGGATCTATGGCTACACCTTC. Amino acids: CASRPGTGIYGYTF.

The chain uses TRBV7-8 and TRBJ1-1; D ambiguous. The germline gives CDR1 SGHVS, CDR2 FQNEAQ. V was clipped by 4 bases and J by 5 bases, with 17 bases between them. This CDR3 is 15 amino acids long. The CDR3 spells CASSSRVAPGTEAFF. The CDR3 bases are TGTGCCAGCAGCTCCCGCGTTGCGCCGGGGACTGAAGCTTTCTTT.

The DNA of the CDR3 is TGTGCCAGCAGCTCCCTAGCGTGGACAGATACGCAGTATTTT. This translates into CASSSLAWTDTQYF. The J gene is TRBJ2-3, the V gene TRBV7-3; D may be TRBD2 (6 bases). V lost 4 bases to trimming and J lost 3 bases, with 11 bases between them. Looked up from germline, CDR1 is SGHTA and CDR2 is FQGTGA. CDR3 length: 14 amino acids.

The chain combines TRBV4-1 with TRBJ1-4, with 10 bases identical to TRBD1. V was clipped by 1 base and J by 5 bases; unmatched bases: 10. The CDR3 length is 18 residues. The germline CDR1 and CDR2 sequences are MGHRA and YSYEKL. The chain's CDR3 is CASSQGWDRGQGNEKLFF. As DNA, the CDR3 is TGCGCCAGCAGCCAAGGGTGGGACAGGGGACAAGGGAATGAAAAACTGTTTTTT.

Note on this clone: Its ends do not fully match the called genes, so a read error is possible. Other DNA sequences from this sample encode an identical CDR3 as well. The V gene is TRBV5-1, the J gene TRBJ1-6, with D hard to call. Germline CDR1 and CDR2: SGHRS and YFSETQ. The CDR3 extends over 17 amino acids. CDR3 nucleotides: TGCGCCAGCAGCTTGCGGGTACCCTATGCGGGTAATTCCCCCCTCCACTTT. Its translation is CASSLRVPYAGNSPLHF.

V and J are TRBV7-3 and TRBJ2-1, with 9 bases lining up with TRBD1. The CDR3 sequence is 16 residues long. Germline values: CDR1 SGHTA, CDR2 FQGTGA. V shed 5 bases and J 7 bases; nucleotides not matched to a gene: 12. The CDR3 bases are TGTGCCAGCAGCCCTACCCCGGACAGGGGTCGGAATGAGCAGTTCTTC. This sequence encodes CASSPTPDRGRNEQFF.

This clone was found once. The genes are TRBV29-1 and TRBJ2-3; 8 nucleotides align to TRBD2. The CDR3 length is 11 residues. After removal of 7 bases from V and 6 bases from J, the junction contained 3 bases not matched to a gene. Germline V CDR1 and CDR2: SQVTM, ANQGSEA. The CDR3 here is CSARGGDTQYF. In DNA, the CDR3 is TGCAGCGCCCGGGGGGGCGATACGCAGTATTTT.